A single sample gave rise to the 17 T cell receptor beta chains below, sequenced in a study of blood T cell repertoires in COVID-19. Using immunoSEQ multiplex PCR, the repertoire was profiled, and TCRdb retains in-frame clones only, with some absent. The sample has around 450,000 clones, around 89% seen once. The sample comprised peripheral blood. These receptors all stem from a woman under 40 with acute or convalescent COVID-19.

DNA of the CDR3: TGTGCCAGCAGGTTGAGCGGGGGGTCCTACAATGAGCAGTTCTTC. Translating gives CASRLSGGSYNEQFF. V is TRBV27 and J is TRBJ2-1; 9 bases are shared with TRBD2. The CDR3 loop spans 15 amino acids. Trimming removed 6 bases from V and 1 base from J; junction bases left unmatched: 4. Germline values: CDR1 MNHEY, CDR2 SMNVEV (reference sequence).

The rearrangement joins TRBV11-1 to TRBJ2-1; TRBD2 might be the D (7 bases). V lost 0 bases and J lost 7, with 16 bases in between. CDR1 is SGHAT, CDR2 FQDESV, per germline (reference sequence). This CDR3 region has 16 residues. The CDR3 DNA sequence: TGTGCCAGCAGCTTAGCAAGAGGGGGGGCCGGAAATGAGCAGTTCTTC. It encodes CASSLARGGAGNEQFF.

The rearrangement uses TRBV14 and TRBJ1-4; 10 bases fit TRBD1. Germline values: CDR1 SGHDN, CDR2 FVKESK. CDR3 length: 14 residues. V lost 9 bases to trimming and J lost 5 bases; unmatched junction nucleotides: 6. The CDR3 spells CASNPGQGNEKLFF. CDR3 DNA: TGTGCCAGTAATCCGGGACAGGGGAATGAAAAACTGTTTTTT.

The chain uses TRBV23-1 and TRBJ2-4, with 13 positions matching TRBD2. TRBV23-1 is an ORF; its function is uncertain. This CDR3 spans 21 amino acids. V shed 2 bases, J shed 4 bases, and the junction held 17 bases outside the gene matches. This chain's CDR3 is CASSQKAQGYTSGGEKNIQYF. The CDR3 region has the DNA TGCGCCAGCAGTCAAAAGGCTCAGGGTTATACTAGCGGGGGGGAAAAAAACATTCAGTACTTC.

There are a few counts of this clone. This sequence joins TRBV19 and TRBJ2-1; 8 bases are shared with TRBD2. Looked up from germline, CDR1 is LNHDA and CDR2 is SQIVND (reference sequence). The CDR3 runs to 17 residues. V gave up 3 bases and J gave up 3 bases; unmatched junction bases: 10. Here the CDR3 DNA reads TGTGCCAGTAGTATTAGAGGGTACGGGGGGGACTACAATGAGCAGTTCTTC. Translating gives CASSIRGYGGDYNEQFF.

This sequence joins TRBV15 and TRBJ2-5; D not certain. Germline loops: CDR1 LNHNV, CDR2 YYDKDF (reference sequence). The CDR3 totals 15 residues. Trimming left V 0 bases short and J 0 bases short, with 8 bases between. CDR3 region: CATSRDDADQETQYF. The CDR3 nucleotides are TGTGCCACCAGCAGAGATGATGCGGACCAAGAGACCCAGTACTTC. Full variable domain (outside the CDR3, taken from reference TRBV15 and TRBJ2-5): DAMVIQNPRYQVTQFGKPVTLSCSQTLNHNVMYWYQQKSSQAPKLLFHYYDKDFNNEADTPDNFQSRRPNTSFCFLDIRSPGLGDTAMYLCATSRDDADQETQYFGPGTRLLVL.

V is TRBV19 and J is TRBJ1-5; 9 nucleotides match TRBD1. The CDR3 totals 15 residues. J lost 7 bases, V lost 4 bases, and 8 bases had no gene match. Germline-derived CDR1 and CDR2 are LNHDA and SQIVND (reference sequence). DNA for the CDR3: TGTGCCAGTAGTAGGGACAGGGTAAGGAGCCAGCCCCAGCATTTT. Translated, it gives CASSRDRVRSQPQHF.

This clone appeared a few times. The CDR3 DNA reads TGCAGCGCTAGAACAGGTCGCTCTGGAAACACCATATATTTT. This encodes CSARTGRSGNTIYF. This chain uses TRBV29-1 with TRBJ1-3, with D possibly TRBD1 on 5 matching bases. CDR1 and CDR2 from the germline V gene are SQVTM and ANQGSEA. The CDR3 consists of 14 residues. V was shortened by 7 bases and J by 0 bases, with 13 bases between the two germline ends.

The V and J genes are TRBV28 and TRBJ1-4, with D possibly matching TRBD1 (5 bases). Germline values: CDR1 MDHEN, CDR2 SYDVKM. The CDR3 runs to 15 residues. V lost 2 bases to trimming and J lost 8 bases, with 15 bases between them. The CDR3 DNA reads as TGTGCCAGCAGTTTACAGTGGGGGGTTCAAGAAAAACTGTTTTTT. It translates to CASSLQWGVQEKLFF.

This clone appeared once. The chain links TRBV11-2 to TRBJ2-3, with TRBD2 identical over 11 bases. Trimming took 1 base from V and 1 from J; bases not matched to a gene: 7. CDR3 size: 18 residues. Germline loops: CDR1 SGHAT, CDR2 FQNNGV. CDR3 sequence reads: CASSLGLAGPRGTDTQYF. CDR3 sequence (DNA): TGTGCCAGCAGCTTAGGACTAGCGGGGCCGCGTGGCACAGATACGCAGTATTTT.

CDR3 amino acids: CASSQVNLGPKSNQPQHF. The DNA of the CDR3 is TGCGCCAGCAGCCAAGTCAATCTGGGCCCGAAAAGCAATCAGCCCCAGCATTTT. This chain joins TRBV4-1 and TRBJ1-5; no firm D call. The germline V and J ends were trimmed by 1 base and 1 base, with 17 bases remaining between them. The length of the CDR3 is 18 residues. Germline CDR1 reads MGHRA; CDR2 reads YSYEKL.

The chain carries TRBV7-9 and TRBJ1-4; TRBD1 agrees at 7 bases. There are 16 residues in the CDR3. Trimming at V came to 4 bases and at J to 4 bases, leaving 9 bases not matched to a gene. CDR1 and CDR2 (germline): SEHNR, FQNEAQ (reference sequence). CDR3 protein: CASSSGQTYNNEKLFF. The CDR3 nucleotides are TGTGCCAGCAGCTCGGGACAGACCTATAATAATGAAAAACTGTTTTTT.

The CDR3 DNA follows: TGTGCCAGCAGCTTCGGGACAGGGTTCACCGGGGAGCTGTTTTTT. Translation: CASSFGTGFTGELFF. J is TRBJ2-2 and V is TRBV9, with 9 bases matching TRBD1. The J segment lost 4 bases and the V segment lost 4 bases, leaving 5 bases of the junction unmatched. The CDR3 runs to 15 residues. Germline loops: CDR1 SGDLS, CDR2 YYNGEE.

There are a few counts of this clone. The chain employs TRBV5-6 and TRBJ2-3; a weak D match, TRBD2 (7 bases). Trimming removed 4 bases from V and 4 bases from J, with 16 bases in between. The germline gives CDR1 SGHDT, CDR2 YYEEEE. The CDR3 sequence is 15 residues long. The CDR3: CASSINWGGPDTQYF. CDR3 DNA: TGTGCCAGCAGCATCAATTGGGGGGGCCCAGATACGCAGTATTTT.

The chain employs TRBV10-2 and TRBJ2-5; weak D call: TRBD1 (5 bases). With 2 bases removed from V and 2 bases from J, the gap between germline ends came to 9 bases. The CDR3 contains 14 residues. CDR1 and CDR2 from the germline V gene are WSHSY and SAAADI. The DNA of the CDR3 is TGCGCCAGCAGTGAGATAGGGGAACAAGAGACCCAGTACTTC. As protein: CASSEIGEQETQYF.

CDR3 DNA: TGTGCCAGCAGTGAAGCTAGGGCAGGGGTGGGCCAAGAGACCCAGTACTTC. Translation gives CASSEARAGVGQETQYF. The chain uses TRBV6-1 and TRBJ2-5; D perhaps matches TRBD1 (6 bases). The V gene's germline CDR1 is MNHNS and CDR2 SASEGT. This CDR3 spans 17 amino acids. V shed 0 bases and J shed 1 base, with 15 bases lying between them.

The V call is TRBV3-1 (or the pseudogene TRBV3-2), the J call TRBJ2-7; a possible D gene is TRBD2 (5 bases). V was shortened by 2 bases and J by 6 bases, with 8 bases between the two germline ends. CDR1 LGHDT and CDR2 YNNKEL come from the germline V gene (reference sequence). The CDR3 runs 12 residues. The CDR3 region has the DNA TGTGCCAGCAGCCAACGCGGAGGCGAGCAGTACTTC. Its protein product is CASSQRGGEQYF.